This T cell receptor (beta chain) was profiled in a study of T cells in Graves' hyperthyroidism and ophthalmopathy. The ends were cut back, 2 bases at V and 8 bases at J, with 18 bases in the middle. CDR1 is MNHEY, CDR2 SVGAGI, per germline. CDR3 length equals 15 residues. Using RNA transcripts as the source, TCR beta CDR3 regions were amplified. Using the HTBI primer set, a first-round RT-PCR was run on the TCR CDR3. TCRdb re-called the multiplex PCR reads with MiXCR, one entry per CDR3 protein. The sample records fewer than 650,000 distinct CDR3 sequences, over 45% being singletons. The chain couples TRBV6-5 to TRBJ1-2; tentatively, D is TRBD1 (5 bases). Sequenced: peripheral blood or thyroid tissue (not recorded which). The TCR originated in an adult woman with Graves' disease, either hyperthyroidism or ophthalmopathy (not recorded which). CDR3 loop: CASSYTGAWAYGYTF. CDR3 DNA: TGTGCCAGCAGTTACACCGGGGCATGGGCATACGGCTACACCTTC.